Below are 17 T cell receptor delta chains sequenced from a single sample in a study of human gamma delta and Vdelta1 T cells. TCRdb processed the PCR reads again with the CATT caller. The data show several hundred delta-chain clones, approximately 11% seen once. Sequencing input: differentiated CD27- Vdelta1 gamma-delta T cells from blood. The source is a human donor in good health.

The rearrangement joins TRDV1 to TRDJ1, with 12 bases matching TRDD3. The V segment lost 3 bases and the J segment 7 bases; nucleotides outside the gene matches: 33. This CDR3 comprises 24 residues. Germline CDR1 reads TSWWSYY; CDR2 reads QGS. CDR3 sequence: CALGESALLRWGIRDTFPLGKLIF. The CDR3 nucleotides read TGTGCTCTTGGGGAGAGCGCCCTCCTACGCTGGGGGATACGCGATACCTTTCCCTTGGGTAAACTCATCTTT.

This clone has a handful of counts. This probably arose from a read error, given a far larger clone one base away. V usage is TRDV1 and J usage is TRDJ1; 8 bases match TRDD3. The germline CDR1 and CDR2 sequences are TSWWSYY and QGS. CDR3 length: 23 residues. As DNA, the CDR3 is TGTGCTCTTGGGAAACTTTGGTCCTACCCTCTTATGGGGGGATATAACAGCTGGGTTAAACTCATCTTT. Its protein is CALGKLWSYPLMGGYNSWVKLIF.

Of note for this clone: TCRdb's protein for this DNA is that of a much larger clone and differs from the translation at residue 5, likely a read error; the protein shown is the DNA translation. This chain uses TRDV1 with TRDJ1; 13 positions match TRDD3. CDR1 and CDR2 (germline): TSWWSYY, QGS. V dropped 4 bases and J dropped 7; count of bases not matched to a gene: 24. The CDR3 sequence is 21 residues long. In nucleotides, the CDR3 is TGTGCTCTTGGGGGACCTTCGGCCGGGAAGAGGTACTGGGGGATACGCGTTAAACTCATCTTT. Protein product: CALGGPSAGKRYWGIRVKLIF.

By sample share, this clone is medium-sized. The V call is TRDV1, the J call TRDJ1; 10 nucleotides agree with TRDD3. Trimming took 5 bases from V and 2 from J; bases not matched to a gene: 20. This CDR3 is built from 20 residues. Germline V gene lookup returns CDR1 TSWWSYY and CDR2 QGS. CDR3 sequence: CALGNYLHFYRGIRTDKLIF. In nucleotides, the CDR3 is TGTGCTCTTGGGAACTACCTTCACTTCTATCGGGGGATACGTACCGATAAACTCATCTTT.

The V call is TRDV1, the J call TRDJ1; 11 bases match TRDD3. Germline assignment: CDR1 TSWWSYY and CDR2 QGS. The CDR3 is made up of 21 amino acids. With V trimmed by 1 base and J by 7 bases, 23 bases remained unmatched. The DNA for the CDR3 is TGTGCTCTTGGGGAACCTTCGGCCGGGAAGAGGTACTGGGGGATAAGCGGTAAACTCATCTTT. Protein product: CALGEPSAGKRYWGISGKLIF.

This clone was detected a few times. This sample also contains other DNA sequences that code for the same CDR3. The genes are TRDV1 and TRDJ1; 13 nucleotides line up with TRDD3. The V and J ends lost 0 bases and 7 bases, in that order; junction bases with no gene match: 17. The CDR3 contains 20 residues. The V gene's germline CDR1 is TSWWSYY and CDR2 QGS. This CDR3 is CALGELVSPAYWGIRVKLIF. In DNA, the CDR3 is TGTGCTCTTGGGGAACTCGTTTCTCCCGCGTACTGGGGGATACGTGTTAAACTCATCTTT.

This chain uses TRDV1 with TRDJ1, with 10 bases fitting TRDD3. Germline CDR1 TSWWSYY, CDR2 QGS. CDR3 length equals 23 residues. The V gene end was trimmed by 5 bases and the J gene end by 0 bases; junction bases not matched to a gene: 27. The CDR3 DNA is TGTGCTCTTGGGCAAATCGTCCCCTCCTACTGGGGGATCCGATTAATGTACACCGATAAACTCATCTTT. Translating gives CALGQIVPSYWGIRLMYTDKLIF.

With respect to this clone: The translation of this DNA and the TCRdb protein of a much larger clone differ at residue 8, probably owing to a read error; the protein shown here is translated from the DNA. The chain combines TRDV1 with TRDJ1, with 10 bases lining up with TRDD3. The length of the CDR3 is 21 residues. The junction had 20 bases not matched to a gene; V was cut back by 1 base and J by 3 bases. Germline V lookup: CDR1 TSWWSYY, CDR2 QGS. The CDR3 nucleotides read TGTGCTCTTGGGGAACCTACCGATTACTGGGGGATCCCACCCTTCCCCGATAAACTCATCTTT. Its translation is CALGEPTDYWGIPPFPDKLIF.

Remarks on this clone: A far larger clone is a single base away, which makes a read error likely. V gene TRDV1 was called; the J gene was not. Germline CDR1 is TSWWSYY and CDR2 is QGS. CDR3 length: 9 amino acids. The CDR3, as DNA: TGTGCTCTTGGGAACTATCTTCACTTC. It codes for CALGNYLHF.

This clone has a handful of counts. With a far larger clone one base away, a read error is the likely cause. The identical CDR3 is also encoded by other nucleotide sequences in the sample. This chain joins TRDV1 and TRDJ1, with TRDD3 identical over 7 bases. Germline lookup yields CDR1 TSWWSYY and CDR2 QGS. This CDR3 has 22 residues. The CDR3 here is CALGENSDPVRDTLNWGDKLIF. The CDR3, as DNA: TGTGCTCTTGGGGAAAACTCCGATCCCGTGAGGGATACCCTCAATTGGGGCGATAAACTTATCTTT.

This clone was recorded a few times. Translating this DNA gives a protein that differs at residue 16 from the TCRdb one, which belongs to a much larger clone; a read error is likely, and the protein shown is this translation. The sample has other DNA sequences that encode this CDR3 too. The chain carries TRDV1 and TRDJ1; 13 bases match TRDD3. Looked up from germline, CDR1 is TSWWSYY and CDR2 is QGS. Unmatched junction bases numbered 19, after V lost 3 bases and J lost 3 bases. The CDR3 is 21 residues long. CDR3: CALGDIARPSYWGIRADKLIF. The CDR3, as DNA: TGTGCTCTTGGGGACATCGCTCGTCCTTCCTACTGGGGGATACGTGCCGATAAACTCATCTTT.

The chain combines TRDV1 with TRDJ1, with D unresolved. V lost 4 bases and J 0 bases, leaving 6 bases between the germline ends. There are 13 residues in the CDR3. Germline CDR1 TSWWSYY, CDR2 QGS. The CDR3 coding sequence is TGTGCTCTTGGGGGATCGTACACCGATAAACTCATCTTT. This translates into CALGGSYTDKLIF.

This clone has only a few counts. The protein in TCRdb stems from a much larger clone and differs at residue 15 from this DNA's translation, likely a read error; here the protein is translated from the DNA. V gene TRDV1 combines with J gene TRDJ1, with 11 bases that match TRDD3. V dropped 3 bases and J dropped 0; count of bases not matched to a gene: 18. Germline V lookup: CDR1 TSWWSYY, CDR2 QGS. The CDR3 contains 21 residues. CDR3 residues: CALGDIARPSYWGINTDKLIF. The CDR3 nucleotides are TGTGCTCTTGGGGACATAGCTCGGCCTTCCTACTGGGGGATAAACACCGATAAACTCATCTTT.

Concerning this clone itself: The TCRdb protein, from a much larger clone, departs from this DNA's translation at residue 6, likely by read error; the protein shown derives from the DNA. The chain combines TRDV1 with TRDJ1, with 11 bases that match TRDD3. V gave up 3 bases and J gave up 3 bases; unmatched junction bases: 15. Germline V gene data show CDR1 as TSWWSYY and CDR2 as QGS. The CDR3 spans 19 residues. In DNA, the CDR3 is TGTGCTCTTGGGGAGTGCGCCCTCCTACGCTGGGGGATACCCGATAAACTCATCTTT. Translation gives CALGECALLRWGIPDKLIF.

Remarks on this clone: A far larger clone is only one base removed, so a read error is likely. J is TRDJ1 and V is TRDV1, with 8 bases matching TRDD3. This CDR3 is built from 17 residues. CDR1 is TSWWSYY, CDR2 QGS, per germline. V was pared by 6 bases and J by 0 bases, with 12 bases of the junction left unmatched. The CDR3, as DNA: TGTGCTCTTGGCACCCCCTACTGGGGGCCCTACACCGATAAACTCATCTTT. Translated: CALGTPYWGPYTDKLIF.

To note about this clone: A far larger clone is one nucleotide away, so this likely arose from a read error. Distinct nucleotide sequences in the sample also encode this CDR3. The V call is TRDV1, the J call TRDJ1, with a weak D call TRDD3 (5 bases). The CDR3 sequence is 23 residues long. Per germline, CDR1 TSWWSYY and CDR2 QGS. The DNA of the CDR3 is TGTGCCCTTGGGGAGCCCCCGGGACCTGCCAGGGACCGATTACGGCGTAACACCGATAAACTCATCTTT. This encodes CALGEPPGPARDRLRRNTDKLIF.

Details on this clone: A far more abundant clone sits one base away, making this likely a read error. The identical CDR3 is also encoded by other nucleotide sequences in the sample. The chain couples TRDV1 to TRDJ1; 12 bases are a match to TRDD3. With V trimmed by 4 bases and J by 0 bases, 18 bases remained unmatched. The CDR3 spans 21 residues. Germline loops: CDR1 TSWWSYY, CDR2 QGS. CDR3: CALGVGPVLAWGIRHTDKLIF. In DNA, the CDR3 is TGTGCTCTTGGGGTTGGCCCTGTGTTAGCCTGGGGGATACGGCACACCGATAAACTCATCTTT.